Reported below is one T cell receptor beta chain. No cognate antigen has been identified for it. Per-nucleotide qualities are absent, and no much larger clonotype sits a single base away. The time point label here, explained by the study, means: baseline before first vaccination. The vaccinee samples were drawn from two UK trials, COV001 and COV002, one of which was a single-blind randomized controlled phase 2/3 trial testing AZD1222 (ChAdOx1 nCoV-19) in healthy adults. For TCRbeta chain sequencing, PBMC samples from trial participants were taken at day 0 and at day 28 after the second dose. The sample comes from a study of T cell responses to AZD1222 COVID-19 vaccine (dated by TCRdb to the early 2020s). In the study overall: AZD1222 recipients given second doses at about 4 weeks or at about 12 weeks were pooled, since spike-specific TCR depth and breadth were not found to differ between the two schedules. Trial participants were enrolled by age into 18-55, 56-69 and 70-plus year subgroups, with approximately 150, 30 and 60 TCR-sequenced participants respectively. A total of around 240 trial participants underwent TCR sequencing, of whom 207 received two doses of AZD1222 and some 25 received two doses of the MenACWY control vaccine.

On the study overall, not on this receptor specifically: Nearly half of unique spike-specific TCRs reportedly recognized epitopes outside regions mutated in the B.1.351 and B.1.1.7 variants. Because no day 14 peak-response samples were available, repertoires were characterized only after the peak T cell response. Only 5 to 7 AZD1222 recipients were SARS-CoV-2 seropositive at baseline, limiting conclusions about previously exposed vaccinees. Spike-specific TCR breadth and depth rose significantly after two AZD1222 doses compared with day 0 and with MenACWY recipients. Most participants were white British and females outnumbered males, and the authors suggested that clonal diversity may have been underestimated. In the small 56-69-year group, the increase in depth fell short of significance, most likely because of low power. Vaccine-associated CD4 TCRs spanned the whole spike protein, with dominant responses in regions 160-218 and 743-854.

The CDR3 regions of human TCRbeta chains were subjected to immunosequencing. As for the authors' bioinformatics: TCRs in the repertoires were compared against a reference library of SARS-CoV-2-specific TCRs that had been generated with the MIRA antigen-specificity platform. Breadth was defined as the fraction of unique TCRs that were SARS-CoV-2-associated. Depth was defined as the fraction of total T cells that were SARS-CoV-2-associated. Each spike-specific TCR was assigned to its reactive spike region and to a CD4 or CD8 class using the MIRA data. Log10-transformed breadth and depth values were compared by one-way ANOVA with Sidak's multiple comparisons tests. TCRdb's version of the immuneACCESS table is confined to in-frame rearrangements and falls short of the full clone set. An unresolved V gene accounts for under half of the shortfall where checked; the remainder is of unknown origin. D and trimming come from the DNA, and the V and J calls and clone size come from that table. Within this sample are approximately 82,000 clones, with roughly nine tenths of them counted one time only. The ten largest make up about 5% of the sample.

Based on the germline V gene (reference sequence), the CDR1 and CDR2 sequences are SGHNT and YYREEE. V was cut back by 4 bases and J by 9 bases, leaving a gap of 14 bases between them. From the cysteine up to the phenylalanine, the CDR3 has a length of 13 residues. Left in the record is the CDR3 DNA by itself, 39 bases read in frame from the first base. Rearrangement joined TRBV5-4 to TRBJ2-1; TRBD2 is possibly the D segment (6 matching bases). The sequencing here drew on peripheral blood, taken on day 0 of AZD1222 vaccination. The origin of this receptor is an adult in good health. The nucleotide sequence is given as TGTGCCAGCAGCCTACCTAGCGTTGGTGAGCAGTTCTTC. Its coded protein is CASSLPSVGEQFF. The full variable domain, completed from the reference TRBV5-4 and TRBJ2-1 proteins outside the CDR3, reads ETGVTQSPTHLIKTRGQQVTLRCSSQSGHNTVSWYQQALGQGPQFIFQYYREEENGRGNFPPRFSGLQFPNYSSELNVNALELDDSALYLCASSLPSVGEQFFGPGTRLTVL.